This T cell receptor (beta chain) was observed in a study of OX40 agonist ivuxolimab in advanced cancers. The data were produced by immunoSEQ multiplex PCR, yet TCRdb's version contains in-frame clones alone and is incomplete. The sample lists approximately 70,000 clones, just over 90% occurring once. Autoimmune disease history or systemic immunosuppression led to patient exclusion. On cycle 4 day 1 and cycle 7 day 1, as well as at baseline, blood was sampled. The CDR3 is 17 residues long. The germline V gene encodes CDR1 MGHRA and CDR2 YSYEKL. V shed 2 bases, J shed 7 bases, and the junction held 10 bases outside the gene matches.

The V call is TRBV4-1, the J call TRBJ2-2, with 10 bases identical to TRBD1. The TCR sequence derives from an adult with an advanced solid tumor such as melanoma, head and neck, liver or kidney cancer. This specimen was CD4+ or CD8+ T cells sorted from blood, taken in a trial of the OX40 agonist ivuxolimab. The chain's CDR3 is CASSQPPTTGGNGELFF. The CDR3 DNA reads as TGCGCCAGCAGCCAACCCCCGACGACAGGGGGCAACGGGGAGCTGTTTTTT.